The next 20 T cell receptor beta chains were all read from a single sample in a study of cytomegalovirus exposure and HLA in healthy donors. TCRdb's copy holds only in-frame clones and misses some; the assay was immunoSEQ multiplex PCR. This sample has roughly 250,000 clones, with around nine tenths found just once. Sequenced material: PBMCs. The receptors were gathered from a man between 18 and 29 years old in good health and CMV-seronegative.

The chain has TRBV28 and TRBJ1-2; D call uncertain. The CDR3 consists of 14 residues. Germline CDR1 reads MDHEN; CDR2 reads SYDVKM. Trimming removed 7 bases from V and 2 bases from J, with 14 bases in between. CDR3 in amino acids: CASTLNDNNYGYTF. The CDR3 coding sequence is TGTGCCAGCACCCTAAATGACAACAACTATGGCTACACCTTC.

CDR3 sequence reads: CASSYSGGAHNEQFF. The CDR3 nucleotides are TGTGCCAGCAGTTATAGCGGGGGGGCCCACAATGAGCAGTTCTTC. This chain joins TRBV7-6 and TRBJ2-1, with 11 positions matching TRBD2. Germline V gene sequence: CDR1 SGHVS, CDR2 FNYEAQ. The CDR3 is 15 residues long. Trimming removed 6 bases from V and 5 bases from J; junction bases left unmatched: 6.

The chain has TRBV30 and TRBJ2-7; maybe TRBD2 (5 bases). This CDR3 region has 13 residues. Germline CDR1 reads GTSNPN; CDR2 reads SVGIG (reference sequence). With 5 bases removed from V and 1 base from J, the gap between germline ends came to 12 bases. In DNA form, the CDR3 reads TGTGCCTGGGGCCCGGACTCATCCTACGAGCAGTACTTC. Protein product: CAWGPDSSYEQYF. The whole variable domain, filled in from reference TRBV30 and TRBJ2-7, reads SQTIHQWPATLVQPVGSPLSLECTVEGTSNPNLYWYRQAAGRGLQLLFYSVGIGQISSEVPQNLSASRPQDRQFILSSKKLLLSDSGFYLCAWGPDSSYEQYFGPGTRLTVT.

V usage is TRBV5-1 and J usage is TRBJ2-7; possibly TRBD1 for D (5 bases). From germline, CDR1 is SGHRS and CDR2 YFSETQ. CDR3 length: 12 residues. Trimming took off 0 bases at V and 6 bases at J, with 7 bases between the two ends. CDR3 loop: CASSLGGGEQYF. The CDR3 region has the DNA TGCGCCAGCAGCTTGGGGGGCGGCGAGCAGTACTTC.

J is TRBJ2-1 and V is TRBV5-1; 11 bases line up with TRBD1. The CDR3 contains 15 residues. With 3 bases clipped from V and 7 bases from J, the junction kept 6 bases outside the gene matches. CDR1 is SGHRS, CDR2 YFSETQ, per germline. Here the CDR3 DNA reads TGCGCCAGCAGCTCATGGACAGGGGGCGCGAATGAGCAGTTCTTC. Amino acids: CASSSWTGGANEQFF.

The chain is built from TRBV19 and TRBJ2-6, with a tentative D call TRBD1 (6 bases). CDR1 and CDR2 from the germline V gene are LNHDA and SQIVND (reference sequence). V lost 3 bases to trimming and J lost 0 bases, with 12 bases between them. The CDR3 extends over 17 amino acids. The DNA for the CDR3 is TGTGCCAGTAGTATTGGGTTCAGGGGCTCTGGGGCCAACGTCCTGACTTTC. Encoded protein: CASSIGFRGSGANVLTF.

The rearrangement joins TRBV15 to TRBJ1-4, with a tentative D call TRBD1 (5 bases). V gave up 1 base and J gave up 8 bases, with 14 bases separating them. Germline V gene data show CDR1 as LNHNV and CDR2 as YYDKDF (reference sequence). The CDR3 runs to 15 residues. The CDR3 protein is CATSRVGGEGEKLFF. The CDR3 coding sequence is TGTGCCACCAGCAGAGTTGGAGGGGAAGGAGAAAAACTGTTTTTT.

This clone was found once. The J gene is TRBJ2-3, the V gene TRBV5-6; TRBD2 is a possible D gene (5 bases). Deletions cut 0 bases from V and 0 bases from J, with 14 bases between. Germline CDR1 is SGHDT and CDR2 is YYEEEE. The CDR3 spans 17 residues. The CDR3 nucleotides read TGTGCCAGCAGCTTGGCCGTTAGCGTCCCTAGCACAGATACGCAGTATTTT. Protein sequence: CASSLAVSVPSTDTQYF.

This clone was counted a few times. The chain combines TRBV2 with TRBJ1-5, with 10 bases lining up with TRBD1. The J segment lost 7 bases and the V segment lost 4 bases, leaving 4 bases of the junction unmatched. CDR1 is SNHLY and CDR2 is FYNNEI in the germline V gene. The length of the CDR3 is 14 residues. The CDR3 loop reads CASSGTGGVQPQHF. The CDR3 nucleotides are TGTGCCAGCAGTGGGACAGGGGGAGTCCAGCCCCAGCATTTT.

This chain connects TRBV4-1 to TRBJ2-3; TRBD2 agrees at 10 bases. Trimming at V came to 4 bases and at J to 0 bases, leaving 16 bases not matched to a gene. The germline CDR1 and CDR2 sequences are MGHRA and YSYEKL. The CDR3 loop spans 20 amino acids. The CDR3 bases are TGCGCCAGCAGCCGACCACTCCTTCTAGCGGGGGCAACTAGCACAGATACGCAGTATTTT. It specifies CASSRPLLLAGATSTDTQYF.

This chain links TRBV30 with TRBJ1-1; D gene uncertain. V was trimmed by 2 bases and J by 1 base, leaving 11 bases between them. The CDR3 loop spans 14 amino acids. The germline CDR1 and CDR2 sequences are GTSNPN and SVGIG (reference sequence). Written as DNA, the CDR3 is TGTGCCTGGAGTCGTGGCACCACGAACACTGAAGCTTTCTTT. Translation gives CAWSRGTTNTEAFF.

The rearrangement joins TRBV28 to TRBJ1-1, with a weak D call TRBD1 (5 bases). The CDR3 totals 13 residues. Germline CDR1 and CDR2: MDHEN and SYDVKM. The V and J ends lost 6 bases and 9 bases respectively, with 17 bases between them. The CDR3 coding sequence is TGTGCCAGCAGCCACCCGTCGGGGGGGAAAGCTTTCTTT. The encoded protein is CASSHPSGGKAFF.

This rearrangement joins TRBV5-1 to TRBJ2-5; TRBD1 agrees at 9 bases. CDR1 is SGHRS and CDR2 is YFSETQ in the germline V gene. Unmatched junction bases numbered 5, after V lost 0 bases and J lost 5 bases. The CDR3 loop spans 15 amino acids. The CDR3 DNA sequence: TGCGCCAGCAGCTTGGCTGGGACAGGGAGGGAGACCCAGTACTTC. Its translation: CASSLAGTGRETQYF.

This chain joins TRBV28 and TRBJ1-2; 9 bases agree with TRBD1. The CDR3 has 15 residues. After removal of 2 bases from V and 4 bases from J, the junction contained 5 bases not matched to a gene. Per germline, CDR1 MDHEN and CDR2 SYDVKM. CDR3 amino acids: CASSLGTGQGYGYTF. CDR3 sequence (DNA): TGTGCCAGCAGTTTAGGGACAGGGCAGGGCTATGGCTACACCTTC.

CDR3 sequence reads: CASSFRDRGEQYF. Written as DNA, the CDR3 is TGTGCCAGCAGCTTCCGGGACAGGGGCGAGCAGTACTTC. The chain employs TRBV5-4 and TRBJ2-7; 10 bases line up with TRBD1. Unmatched junction bases numbered 2, after V lost 2 bases and J lost 6 bases. Germline assignment: CDR1 SGHNT and CDR2 YYREEE (reference sequence). This CDR3 contains 13 residues.

The chain has TRBV28 and TRBJ2-4; 8 bases align to TRBD1. The CDR3 consists of 17 residues. The germline gives CDR1 MDHEN, CDR2 SYDVKM. Trimming at V came to 3 bases and at J to 1 base, leaving 8 bases not matched to a gene. The CDR3 nucleotides read TGTGCCAGCAGTTTGGCAGGGGGCATAGTCGCCAAAAACATTCAGTACTTC. It is translated as CASSLAGGIVAKNIQYF.

This clone has only one observation. This chain links TRBV11-2 with TRBJ2-3; no clear D gene. Trimming left V 6 bases short and J 6 bases short, with 13 bases between. Per the germline V gene, CDR1 is SGHAT and CDR2 is FQNNGV. This CDR3 has 13 amino acids. The chain's CDR3 is CASRNSPADTQYF. In nucleotides, the CDR3 is TGTGCCAGCAGAAACTCGCCCGCCGATACGCAGTATTTT. Supplemented by reference TRBV11-2 and TRBJ2-3, the full variable domain reads EAGVAQSPRYKIIEKRQSVAFWCNPISGHATLYWYQQILGQGPKLLIQFQNNGVVDDSQLPKDRFSAERLKGVDSTLKIQPAKLEDSAVYLCASRNSPADTQYFGPGTRLTVL.

CDR3 region: CASSQAAGQNYEQYF. The CDR3 bases are TGCGCCAGCAGCCAAGCCGCGGGACAGAACTACGAGCAGTACTTC. The rearrangement links TRBV4-1 to TRBJ2-7, with D maybe TRBD1 (7 bases). Germline CDR1 MGHRA, CDR2 YSYEKL. Trimming shortened V by 1 base and J by 3 bases, and 13 bases separated the two germline ends. The CDR3 extends over 15 amino acids.

Details on this clone: The identical CDR3 is also encoded by other nucleotide sequences in the sample. The chain is built from TRBV5-1 and TRBJ2-5; D not certain. Germline assignment: CDR1 SGHRS and CDR2 YFSETQ. This CDR3 has 13 residues. Trimming pared 0 bases from V and 2 bases from J, leaving 5 bases between. CDR3 protein: CASSLAVQETQYF. The CDR3 DNA follows: TGCGCCAGCAGCTTGGCGGTTCAAGAGACCCAGTACTTC. The variable domain in full, completed from reference TRBV5-1 and TRBJ2-5, reads KAGVTQTPRYLIKTRGQQVTLSCSPISGHRSVSWYQQTPGQGLQFLFEYFSETQRNKGNFPGRFSGRQFSNSRSEMNVSTLELGDSALYLCASSLAVQETQYFGPGTRLLVL.

This chain joins TRBV29-1 and TRBJ2-7, with a possible D match to TRBD1 (5 bases). Per the germline V gene, CDR1 is SQVTM and CDR2 is ANQGSEA. This CDR3 is 12 amino acids long. With 4 bases removed from V and 4 bases from J, the gap between germline ends came to 11 bases. CDR3 sequence (DNA): TGCAGCGTTGTCCGTCAGGGATACGAGCAGTACTTC. Translation: CSVVRQGYEQYF.